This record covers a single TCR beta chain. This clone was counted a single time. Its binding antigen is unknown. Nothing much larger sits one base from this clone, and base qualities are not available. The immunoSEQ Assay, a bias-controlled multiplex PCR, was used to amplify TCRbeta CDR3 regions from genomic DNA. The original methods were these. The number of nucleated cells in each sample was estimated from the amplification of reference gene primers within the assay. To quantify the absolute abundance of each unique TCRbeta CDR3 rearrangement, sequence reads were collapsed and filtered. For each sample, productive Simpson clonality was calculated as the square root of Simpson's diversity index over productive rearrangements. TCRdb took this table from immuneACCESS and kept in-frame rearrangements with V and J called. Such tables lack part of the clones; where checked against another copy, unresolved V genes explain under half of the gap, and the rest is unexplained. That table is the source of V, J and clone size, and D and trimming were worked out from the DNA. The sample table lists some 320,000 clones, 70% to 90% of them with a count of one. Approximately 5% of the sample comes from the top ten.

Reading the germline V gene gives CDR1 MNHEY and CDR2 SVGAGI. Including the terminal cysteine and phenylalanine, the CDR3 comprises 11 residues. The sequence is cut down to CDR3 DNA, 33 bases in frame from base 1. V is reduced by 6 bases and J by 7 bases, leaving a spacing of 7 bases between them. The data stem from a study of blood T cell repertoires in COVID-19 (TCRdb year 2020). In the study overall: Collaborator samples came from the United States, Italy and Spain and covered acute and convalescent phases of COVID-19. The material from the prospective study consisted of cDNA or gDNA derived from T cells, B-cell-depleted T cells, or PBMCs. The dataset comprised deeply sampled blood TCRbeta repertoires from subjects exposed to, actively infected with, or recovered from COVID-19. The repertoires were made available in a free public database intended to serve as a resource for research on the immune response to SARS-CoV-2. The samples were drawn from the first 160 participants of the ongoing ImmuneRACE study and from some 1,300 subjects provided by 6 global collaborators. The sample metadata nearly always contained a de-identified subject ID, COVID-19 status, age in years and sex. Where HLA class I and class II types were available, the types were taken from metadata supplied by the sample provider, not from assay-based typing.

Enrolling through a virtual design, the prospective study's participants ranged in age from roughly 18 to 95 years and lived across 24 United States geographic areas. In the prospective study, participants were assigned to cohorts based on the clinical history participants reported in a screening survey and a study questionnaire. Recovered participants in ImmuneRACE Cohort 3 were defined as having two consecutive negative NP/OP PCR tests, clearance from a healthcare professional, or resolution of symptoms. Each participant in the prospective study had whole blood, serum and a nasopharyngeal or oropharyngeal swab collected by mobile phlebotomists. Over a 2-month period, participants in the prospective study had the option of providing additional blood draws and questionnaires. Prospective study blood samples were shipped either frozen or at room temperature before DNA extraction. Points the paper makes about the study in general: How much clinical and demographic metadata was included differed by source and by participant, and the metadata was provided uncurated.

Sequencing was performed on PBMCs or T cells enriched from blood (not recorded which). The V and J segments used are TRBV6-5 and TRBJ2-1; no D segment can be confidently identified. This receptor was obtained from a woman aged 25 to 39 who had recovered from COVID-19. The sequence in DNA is TGTGCCAGCAGGAGCCATAATGAGCAGTTCTTC. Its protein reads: CASRSHNEQFF.